These 15 T cell receptor beta chains came from one sample sequenced in a study of CD8 T cells in ankylosing spondylitis. TCRdb re-called the 5' RACE reads with MiXCR, one entry per CDR3 protein. The sample holds about 170,000 distinct CDR3 sequences, about 18% seen once. The sequencing input was blood, either unsorted or a sorted T cell fraction (not recorded which). These receptors were obtained from a male donor with ankylosing spondylitis or in good health (not recorded which).

Only a few counts were recorded for this clonotype. This sequence joins TRBV5-5 and TRBJ1-4; no definite D call. This CDR3 spans 16 amino acids. V was trimmed by 4 bases and J by 8 bases, leaving 21 bases between them. Germline V gene sequence: CDR1 SGHKS, CDR2 YYEKEE (reference sequence). CDR3 nucleotides: TGTGCCAGCAGCCTAGGTCTACAGAGGAGTCAAGAAAAACTGTTTTTT. Translating gives CASSLGLQRSQEKLFF. The full variable domain, its missing parts supplied by reference TRBV5-5 and TRBJ1-4, is DAGVTQSPTHLIKTRGQQVTLRCSPISGHKSVSWYQQVLGQGPQFIFQYYEKEERGRGNFPDRFSARQFPNYSSELNVNALLLGDSALYLCASSLGLQRSQEKLFFGSGTQLSVL.

This clonotype occurred many times. This chain connects TRBV5-1 to TRBJ2-1, with TRBD2 matching over 9 bases. The length of the CDR3 is 14 residues. Per germline, CDR1 SGHRS and CDR2 YFSETQ. V dropped 0 bases and J dropped 8; count of bases not matched to a gene: 3. In nucleotides, the CDR3 is TGCGCCAGCAGCTTGGCTAGCGGGACCGATGAGCAGTTCTTC. Encoded protein: CASSLASGTDEQFF.

This chain links TRBV30 with TRBJ2-7; D perhaps matches TRBD1 (5 bases). This CDR3 is built from 11 residues. Trimming removed 5 bases at V and 3 bases at J, with 8 bases between. Germline values: CDR1 GTSNPN, CDR2 SVGIG (reference sequence). The CDR3 DNA reads as TGTGCCTGGTCAGGGAACTACGAGCAGTACTTC. Protein sequence: CAWSGNYEQYF.

This clonotype was found many times. The chain couples TRBV28 to TRBJ2-3; TRBD2 matches 7 bases. In germline, CDR1 is MDHEN, CDR2 SYDVKM. The CDR3 has 13 residues. Trimming at V came to 6 bases and at J to 4 bases, leaving 4 bases not matched to a gene. CDR3 residues: CASSQLASDTQYF. The DNA for the CDR3 is TGTGCCAGCAGCCAACTAGCGTCAGATACGCAGTATTTT.

This clonotype occurred a few times. The chain uses TRBV29-1 and TRBJ2-1; D gene uncertain. CDR1 is SQVTM and CDR2 is ANQGSEA in the germline V gene. V lost 5 bases and J 6 bases, leaving 17 bases between the germline ends. The CDR3 has 14 residues. CDR3 nucleotides: TGCAGCGTTTTAGGGCAGCTCAAGGCCAATGAGCAGTTCTTC. Translation: CSVLGQLKANEQFF.

The CDR3 DNA sequence: TGTGCCAGCTCACCTTACAAGGGCAATGAGCAGTTCTTC. This sequence encodes CASSPYKGNEQFF. This rearrangement joins TRBV18 to TRBJ2-1, with D unclear. V lost 3 bases and J 6 bases, leaving 9 bases between the germline ends. This CDR3 is built from 13 residues. The germline V gene encodes CDR1 KGHSH and CDR2 LQKENI.

The V call is TRBV2, the J call TRBJ2-1; TRBD2 matches at 13 bases. The CDR3 has 14 amino acids. Germline values: CDR1 SNHLY, CDR2 FYNNEI. Germline trimming cut 8 bases from V and 7 bases from J; bases unmatched to any gene: 5. The CDR3 region is CASETGLAGNEQFF. The DNA of the CDR3 is TGTGCCAGCGAGACGGGACTAGCGGGAAATGAGCAGTTCTTC.

Of note for this clonotype: It may be a read error: a sequence one base away is much more abundant. V gene TRBV12-3 or TRBV12-4 combines with J gene TRBJ2-2, with D unresolved. V was clipped by 6 bases and J by 1 base, with 12 bases between them. This CDR3 is 15 amino acids long. This CDR3 reads CASSATDLNTGELFF. CDR3 DNA sequence: TGTGCCAGCAGCGCCACAGACCTGAACACCGGGGAGCTGTTTTTT.

This clonotype was observed at least ten times. The chain employs TRBV7-6 and TRBJ1-2; 9 nucleotides agree with TRBD1. Trimming cost V 1 base and J 5 bases; bases outside gene matches: 2. The CDR3 has 14 residues. Germline-derived CDR1 and CDR2 are SGHVS and FNYEAQ. CDR3 coding DNA: TGTGCCAGCAGCTTAGACAGGGGGCTTTATGGCTACACCTTC. Its protein product is CASSLDRGLYGYTF.

This clonotype was counted a few times. The V call is TRBV28, the J call TRBJ2-1; possible D gene TRBD2, 5 bases. Trimming cost V 5 bases and J 14 bases, with 13 bases left between them. Germline CDR1 is MDHEN and CDR2 is SYDVKM. CDR3 length: 11 amino acids. CDR3: CASSTGKLEFF. CDR3 DNA sequence: TGTGCCAGCAGTACCGGGAAACTGGAGTTCTTC.

The gene calls are TRBV28 and TRBJ2-1, with 7 positions matching TRBD2. Trimming removed 2 bases from V and 6 bases from J; junction bases left unmatched: 13. The V gene's germline CDR1 is MDHEN and CDR2 SYDVKM. The CDR3 runs to 17 residues. CDR3: CASSLVFRGSNGNEQFF. The CDR3 nucleotides are TGTGCCAGCAGTTTAGTTTTTCGCGGGAGCAATGGCAATGAGCAGTTCTTC.

The V gene is TRBV19, the J gene TRBJ2-2; D not certain. V lost 5 bases to trimming and J lost 3 bases, with 19 bases between them. The CDR3 has 17 residues. The V gene's germline CDR1 is LNHDA and CDR2 SQIVND (reference sequence). The CDR3 DNA reads as TGTGCCAGTAGTTGCTTGTGGGAAGAGTGCGACACCGGGGAGCTGTTTTTT. Its protein is CASSCLWEECDTGELFF. Looking up the rest from reference TRBV19 and TRBJ2-2 gives the full variable domain: DGGITQSPKYLFRKEGQNVTLSCEQNLNHDAMYWYRQDPGQGLRLIYYSQIVNDFQKGDIAEGYSVSREKKESFPLTVTSAQKNPTAFYLCASSCLWEECDTGELFFGEGSRLTVL.

This clonotype has only a few counts. This chain uses TRBV20-1 with TRBJ2-5; the D is unclear. In germline, CDR1 is DFQATT, CDR2 SNEGSKA (reference sequence). The CDR3 loop spans 13 amino acids. The V end lost 3 bases, the J end lost 4 bases, and 12 bases lay between the germline ends. Here the CDR3 DNA reads TGCAGTGCTAGGGACCTAGAAATAGAGACCCAGTACTTC. It specifies CSARDLEIETQYF.

In this sample, this clonotype turned up a few times. The V gene is TRBV20-1, the J gene TRBJ1-5; unclear D gene. V lost 6 bases and J lost 4, with 10 bases in between. The CDR3 has 12 residues. The germline gives CDR1 DFQATT, CDR2 SNEGSKA (reference sequence). CDR3 loop: CSAPPRNQPQHF. DNA of the CDR3: TGCAGTGCCCCCCCCCGAAATCAGCCCCAGCATTTT.

The gene calls are TRBV7-9 and TRBJ1-2; 9 bases map to TRBD1. This CDR3 is built from 14 residues. Trimming at V came to 7 bases and at J to 4 bases, leaving 7 bases not matched to a gene. CDR1 and CDR2 from the germline V gene are SEHNR and FQNEAQ (reference sequence). CDR3 bases: TGTGCCAGCAACGCCGGGACAGGGATCTATGGCTACACCTTC. Translating gives CASNAGTGIYGYTF.